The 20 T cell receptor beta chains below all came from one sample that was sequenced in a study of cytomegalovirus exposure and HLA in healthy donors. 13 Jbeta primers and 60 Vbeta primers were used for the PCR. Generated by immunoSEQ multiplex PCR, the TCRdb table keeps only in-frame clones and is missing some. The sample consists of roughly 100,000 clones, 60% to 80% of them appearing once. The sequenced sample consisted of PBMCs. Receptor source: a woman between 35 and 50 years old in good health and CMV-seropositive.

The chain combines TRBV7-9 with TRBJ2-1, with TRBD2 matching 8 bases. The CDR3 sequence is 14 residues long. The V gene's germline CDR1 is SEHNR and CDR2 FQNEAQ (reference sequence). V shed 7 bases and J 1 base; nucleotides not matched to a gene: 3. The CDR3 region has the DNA TGTGCCAGCACCCCGGGGGGGTCCTACAATGAGCAGTTCTTC. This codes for CASTPGGSYNEQFF. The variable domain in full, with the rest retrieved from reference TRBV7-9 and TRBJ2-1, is DTGVSQNPRHKITKRGQNVTFRCDPISEHNRLYWYRQTLGQGPEFLTYFQNEAQLEKSRLLSDRFSAERPKGSFSTLEIQRTEQGDSAMYLCASTPGGSYNEQFFGPGTRLTVL.

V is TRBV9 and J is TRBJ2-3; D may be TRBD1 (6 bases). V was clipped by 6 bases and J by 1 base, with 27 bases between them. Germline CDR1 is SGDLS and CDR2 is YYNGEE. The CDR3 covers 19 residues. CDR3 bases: TGTGCCAGCACTCGTCAGGACAGCTACTTGTTGGGGGGCACAGATACGCAGTATTTT. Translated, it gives CASTRQDSYLLGGTDTQYF.

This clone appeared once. CDR3 sequence (DNA): TGTGCCAGCAGCGGAGAGGCGGCAACCTACAATGAGCAGTTCTTC. Residues: CASSGEAATYNEQFF. The chain is built from TRBV2 and TRBJ2-1; D call uncertain. Trimming removed 6 bases from V and 2 bases from J, with 14 bases in between. Germline values: CDR1 SNHLY, CDR2 FYNNEI. This CDR3 is built from 15 residues. The full variable domain, rest sourced from reference TRBV2 and TRBJ2-1, is EPEVTQTPSHQVTQMGQEVILRCVPISNHLYFYWYRQILGQKVEFLVSFYNNEISEKSEIFDDQFSVERPDGSNFTLKIRSTKLEDSAMYFCASSGEAATYNEQFFGPGTRLTVL.

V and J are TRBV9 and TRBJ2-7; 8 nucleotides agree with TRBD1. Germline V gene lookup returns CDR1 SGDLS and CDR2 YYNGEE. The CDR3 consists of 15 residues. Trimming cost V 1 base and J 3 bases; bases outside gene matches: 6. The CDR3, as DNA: TGTGCCAGCAGCGTATCCGGGGACAGGCGCTACGAGCAGTACTTC. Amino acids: CASSVSGDRRYEQYF.

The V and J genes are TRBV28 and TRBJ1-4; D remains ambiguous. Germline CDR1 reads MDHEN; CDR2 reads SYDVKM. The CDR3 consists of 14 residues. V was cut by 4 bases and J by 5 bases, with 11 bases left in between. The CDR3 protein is CASSSSTENEKLFF. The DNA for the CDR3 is TGTGCCAGCAGTTCAAGCACAGAAAATGAAAAACTGTTTTTT.

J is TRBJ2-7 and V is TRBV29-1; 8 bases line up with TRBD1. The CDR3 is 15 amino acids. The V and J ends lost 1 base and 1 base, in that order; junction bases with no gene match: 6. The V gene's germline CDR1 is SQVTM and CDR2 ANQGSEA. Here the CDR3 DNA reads TGCAGCGTTGAAGGGGTACAGGGGGAATCCTACGAGCAGTACTTC. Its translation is CSVEGVQGESYEQYF.

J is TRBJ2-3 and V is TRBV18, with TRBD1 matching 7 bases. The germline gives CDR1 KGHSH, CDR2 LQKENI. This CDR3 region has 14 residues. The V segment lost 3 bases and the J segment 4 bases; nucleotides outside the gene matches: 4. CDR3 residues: CASSPGRGSDTQYF. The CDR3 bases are TGTGCCAGCTCACCGGGCAGGGGGTCAGATACGCAGTATTTT.

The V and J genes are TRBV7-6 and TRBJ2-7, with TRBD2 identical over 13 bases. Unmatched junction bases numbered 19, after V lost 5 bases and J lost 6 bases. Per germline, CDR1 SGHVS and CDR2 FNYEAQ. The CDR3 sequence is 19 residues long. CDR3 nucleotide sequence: TGTGCCAGCAGCCCCATCAAGACTAGCGGGGGGTCGCGTTCGGGCGAGCAGTACTTC. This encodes CASSPIKTSGGSRSGEQYF.

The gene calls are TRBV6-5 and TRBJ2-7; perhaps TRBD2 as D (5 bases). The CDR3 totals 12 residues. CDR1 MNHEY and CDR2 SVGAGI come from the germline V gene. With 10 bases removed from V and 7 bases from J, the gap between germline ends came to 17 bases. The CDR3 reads CATAVRGWEQYF. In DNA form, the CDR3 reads TGTGCCACAGCGGTTCGGGGATGGGAGCAGTACTTC.

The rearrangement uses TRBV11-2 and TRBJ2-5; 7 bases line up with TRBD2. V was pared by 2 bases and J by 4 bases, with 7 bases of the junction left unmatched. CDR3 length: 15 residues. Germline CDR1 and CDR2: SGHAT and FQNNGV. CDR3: CASSLLGRAGETQYF. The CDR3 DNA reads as TGTGCCAGCAGCTTATTGGGGAGGGCAGGAGAGACCCAGTACTTC.

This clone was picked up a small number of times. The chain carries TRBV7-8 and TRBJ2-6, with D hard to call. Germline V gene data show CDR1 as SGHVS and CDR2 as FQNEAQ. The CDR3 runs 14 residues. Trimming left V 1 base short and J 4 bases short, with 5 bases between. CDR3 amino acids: CASSLDTGANVLTF. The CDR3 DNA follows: TGTGCCAGCAGCTTAGATACAGGGGCCAACGTCCTGACTTTC.

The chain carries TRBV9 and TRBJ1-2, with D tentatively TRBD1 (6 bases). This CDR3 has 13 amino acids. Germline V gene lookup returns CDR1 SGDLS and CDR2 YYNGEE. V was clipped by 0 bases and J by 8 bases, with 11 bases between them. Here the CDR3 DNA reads TGTGCCAGCAGCGTAGCCGAGGGGGTAGGCTACACCTTC. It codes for CASSVAEGVGYTF.

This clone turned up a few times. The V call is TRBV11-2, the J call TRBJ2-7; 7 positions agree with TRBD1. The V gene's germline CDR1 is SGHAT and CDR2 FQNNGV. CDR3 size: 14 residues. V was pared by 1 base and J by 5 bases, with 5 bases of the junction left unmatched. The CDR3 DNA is TGTGCCAGCAGCTTAGCCAGGGGGTTGGACGAGCAGTACTTC. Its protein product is CASSLARGLDEQYF. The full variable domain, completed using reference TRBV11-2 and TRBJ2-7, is EAGVAQSPRYKIIEKRQSVAFWCNPISGHATLYWYQQILGQGPKLLIQFQNNGVVDDSQLPKDRFSAERLKGVDSTLKIQPAKLEDSAVYLCASSLARGLDEQYFGPGTRLTVT.

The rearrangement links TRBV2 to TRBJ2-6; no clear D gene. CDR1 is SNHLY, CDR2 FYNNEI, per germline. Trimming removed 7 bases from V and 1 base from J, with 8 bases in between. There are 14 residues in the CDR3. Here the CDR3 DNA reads TGTGCCAGCACCCTAGAGTCTGGGGCCAACGTCCTGACTTTC. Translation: CASTLESGANVLTF.

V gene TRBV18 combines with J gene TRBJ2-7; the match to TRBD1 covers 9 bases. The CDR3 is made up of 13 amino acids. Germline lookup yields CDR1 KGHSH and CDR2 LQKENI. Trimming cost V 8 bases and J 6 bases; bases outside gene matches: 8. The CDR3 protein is CASTGTGSREQYF. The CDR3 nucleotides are TGTGCCAGCACCGGGACAGGGAGTCGCGAGCAGTACTTC.

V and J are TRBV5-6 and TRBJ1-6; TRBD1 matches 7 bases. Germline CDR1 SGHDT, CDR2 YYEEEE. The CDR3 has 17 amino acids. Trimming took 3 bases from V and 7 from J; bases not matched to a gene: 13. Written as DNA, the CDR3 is TGTGCCAGCAGCTACCCCCAGGGGGGCTCGGTGAATTCACCCCTCCACTTT. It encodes CASSYPQGGSVNSPLHF.

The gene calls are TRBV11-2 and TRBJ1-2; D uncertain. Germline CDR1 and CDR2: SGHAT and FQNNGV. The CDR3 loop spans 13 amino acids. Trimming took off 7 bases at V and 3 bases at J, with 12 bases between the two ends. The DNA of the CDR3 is TGTGCCAGCACCCCATACTCACACTATGGCTACACCTTC. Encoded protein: CASTPYSHYGYTF.

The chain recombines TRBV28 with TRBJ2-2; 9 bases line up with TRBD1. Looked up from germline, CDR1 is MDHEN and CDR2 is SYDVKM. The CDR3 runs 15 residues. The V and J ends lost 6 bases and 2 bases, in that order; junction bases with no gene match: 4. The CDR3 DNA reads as TGTGCCAGCAGCCGGACAGGGGAAAACACCGGGGAGCTGTTTTTT. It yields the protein CASSRTGENTGELFF.

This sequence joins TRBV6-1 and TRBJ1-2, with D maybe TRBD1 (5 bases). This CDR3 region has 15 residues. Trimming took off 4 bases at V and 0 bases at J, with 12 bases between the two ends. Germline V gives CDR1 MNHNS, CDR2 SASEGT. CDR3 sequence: CASSGGLGPNYGYTF. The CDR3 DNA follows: TGTGCCAGCAGTGGAGGATTGGGGCCTAACTATGGCTACACCTTC.

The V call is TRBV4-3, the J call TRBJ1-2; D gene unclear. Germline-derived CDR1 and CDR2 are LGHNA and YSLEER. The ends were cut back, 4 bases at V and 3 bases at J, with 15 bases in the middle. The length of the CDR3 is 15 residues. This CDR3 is CASSPAPGMYYGYTF. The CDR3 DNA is TGCGCCAGCAGCCCAGCCCCAGGCATGTACTATGGCTACACCTTC.